The 9 T cell receptor beta chains presented below share a single source sample, sequenced in a study of cytomegalovirus exposure and HLA in healthy donors (TCRdb year 2017). The library was built by means of the immunoSEQ multiplex PCR assay. For the multiplex PCR, a mixture combining 60 forward primers for TCR Vbeta segments and 13 reverse primers for TCR Jbeta segments was used. This is the immuneACCESS table as TCRdb keeps it, with only in-frame sequences that have V and J called. A part of the clones is gone; compared with another copy, unresolved V genes explain less than half, and the rest is unexplained. In all, the sample holds around 140,000 clones, and roughly four fifths of those were seen once. The ten largest clones capture around 2.4% of the sample. Sequencing used PBMCs. These receptors were obtained from a male donor in good health and CMV-seronegative.

This chain joins TRBV4-1 and TRBJ1-1; D is uncertain. CDR3 length equals 13 residues. Trimming pared 1 base from V and 1 base from J, leaving 4 bases between. CDR1 and CDR2 (germline): MGHRA, YSYEKL. As DNA, the CDR3 is TGCGCCAGCAGCCAAGCTAGGAACACTGAAGCTTTCTTT. Its translation is CASSQARNTEAFF.

Turning to this clone: One junction end disagrees with the germline gene, perhaps due to a read error. The V gene is TRBV7-9, the J gene TRBJ2-7; TRBD2 agrees at 8 bases. The germline V gene encodes CDR1 SEHNR and CDR2 FQNEAQ (reference sequence). This CDR3 contains 16 residues. CDR3 loop: CSSSLTYGRDPYEQYF. CDR3 nucleotides: TGTTCCAGCAGCCTGACTTACGGGAGGGACCCCTACGAGCAGTACTTC. The full variable domain, with the rest looked up from reference TRBV7-9 and TRBJ2-7, is DTGVSQNPRHKITKRGQNVTFRCDPISEHNRLYWYRQTLGQGPEFLTYFQNEAQLEKSRLLSDRFSAERPKGSFSTLEIQRTEQGDSAMYLCSSSLTYGRDPYEQYFGPGTRLTVT.

This rearrangement joins TRBV6-6 to TRBJ2-5; TRBD2 might be the D (5 bases). Germline lookup yields CDR1 MNHNY and CDR2 SVGAGI (reference sequence). There are 16 residues in the CDR3. Trimming cost V 2 bases and J 3 bases, with 16 bases left between them. The CDR3 DNA follows: TGTGCCAGCAGTTACCCCGAAGGGAGTGCTGAAGAGACCCAGTACTTC. Protein product: CASSYPEGSAEETQYF.

This clone was detected a few times. Written as DNA, the CDR3 is TGTGCCAGCAGTCCTAACTCGGTCAACGAGCAGTACTTC. This sequence encodes CASSPNSVNEQYF. The rearrangement joins TRBV27 to TRBJ2-7; no reliable D call. CDR3 length equals 13 residues. From germline, CDR1 is MNHEY and CDR2 SMNVEV (reference sequence). Trimming shortened V by 5 bases and J by 5 bases, and 13 bases separated the two germline ends.

This sequence joins TRBV28 and TRBJ2-3; D is undetermined. CDR1 is MDHEN, CDR2 SYDVKM, per germline. The CDR3 has 15 amino acids. With 4 bases removed from V and 6 bases from J, the gap between germline ends came to 17 bases. The DNA of the CDR3 is TGTGCCAGCAGTTCCTCAAGTACCACAAAGGATACGCAGTATTTT. It codes for CASSSSSTTKDTQYF.

The rearrangement links TRBV4-2 to TRBJ2-7; 9 bases map to TRBD1. Germline loops: CDR1 LGHNA, CDR2 YNFKEQ. The CDR3 sequence is 15 residues long. The ends lost 9 bases at V and 6 bases at J; junction bases unmatched: 15. The DNA of the CDR3 is TGTGCCAGTTCCCTAGCCGGGACAGGGTTTTCCGAGCAGTACTTC. The encoded protein is CASSLAGTGFSEQYF.

Of note for this clone: This sample includes further DNA sequences coding for the same CDR3. The rearrangement joins TRBV6-4 to TRBJ2-3; 9 bases align to TRBD2. This CDR3 has 15 amino acids. Germline V CDR1 and CDR2: MRHNA, SNTAGT. Trimming removed 3 bases from V and 6 bases from J; junction bases left unmatched: 7. In DNA form, the CDR3 reads TGTGCCAGCAGTGAAGCGGGAGGTGGGCGGGATACGCAGTATTTT. This encodes CASSEAGGGRDTQYF.

The rearrangement links TRBV27 to TRBJ1-2; TRBD1 matches at 7 bases. This CDR3 has 15 residues. Germline CDR1 is MNHEY and CDR2 is SMNVEV (reference sequence). Losses at the gene ends were 2 bases for V and 5 bases for J; bases not matched to a gene: 8. Here the CDR3 reads CASSLVGGATYGYTF. The CDR3 DNA reads as TGTGCCAGCAGTTTAGTAGGGGGCGCAACGTATGGCTACACCTTC.

The chain employs TRBV10-3 and TRBJ2-1; TRBD1 aligns across 7 bases. V was clipped by 8 bases and J by 7 bases; unmatched bases: 8. The CDR3 has 13 amino acids. Germline-derived CDR1 and CDR2 are ENHRY and SYGVKD. For the CDR3, the DNA is TGTGCCATCGGCGCCAGGGGGATGAATGAGCAGTTCTTC. Its translation is CAIGARGMNEQFF.